This T cell receptor beta chain was sequenced for a study of regulatory T cells in long-lasting Graves disease. Study-level results: The persistent group shared roughly 2,700 public clonotypes, more than the approximately 880 shared by new patients.

The time point here: newly diagnosed GD, antithyroid drugs for less than 3 months. Extracted RNA from PBMCs served as the source of the TCR library. Concerning this clonotype itself: The antigen remains undetermined. With a much larger clone just one base away, this may be a read error.

Assembly of TCR beta libraries relied on iRepertoire HTBI primers together with Arm-PCR of CDR3 regions. TCRdb independently ran MiXCR on the multiplex PCR reads; one entry per CDR3 protein. This sample has around 420,000 distinct CDR3 sequences; 15% occur once, and the top ten carry approximately 7.8%. The CDR3 runs 15 residues. Germline V lookup: CDR1 SEHNR, CDR2 FQNEAQ (reference sequence). This sample was also put to use in a study of T cells in Graves' hyperthyroidism and ophthalmopathy. That work adds: Each patient was aged 18 to 65 and had newly diagnosed hyperthyroidism of under 2 months' duration.

The chain carries TRBV7-9 and TRBJ2-7, with TRBD2 matching 10 bases. This receptor was taken from a woman in her forties with Graves disease. The material sequenced was peripheral blood mononuclear cells (PBMCs), taken at new diagnosis, from a patient treated with antithyroid drugs. Here the CDR3 reads CASSSTLAGEHEHYF. The DNA for the CDR3 is TGTGCCAGCAGCTCCACGCTAGCGGGAGAGCATGAGCACTACTTC.